The 21 T cell receptor beta chains below all came from one sample that was sequenced in a study of blood T cell repertoires in COVID-19. Assay: immunoSEQ multiplex PCR; the TCRdb copy retains only in-frame clones and omits some. This repertoire shows fewer than 110,000 clones, around 88% found once; its top ten account for 6.5% to 7%. The sample was peripheral blood. The origin of the receptors is a man aged 50 to 60 with active or convalescent COVID-19.

V usage is TRBV7-8 and J usage is TRBJ1-2; 7 bases match TRBD1. The CDR3 runs to 15 residues. Germline assignment: CDR1 SGHVS and CDR2 FQNEAQ. V shed 0 bases and J 4 bases; nucleotides not matched to a gene: 5. CDR3 sequence reads: CASSLAQTGAYGYTF. DNA for the CDR3: TGTGCCAGCAGCTTAGCGCAAACAGGGGCCTATGGCTACACCTTC.

This chain connects TRBV19 to TRBJ2-2; D is unresolved. The V end lost 3 bases, the J end lost 1 base, and 6 bases lay between the germline ends. This CDR3 spans 14 amino acids. Germline CDR1 is LNHDA and CDR2 is SQIVND (reference sequence). CDR3 region: CASSIPENTGELFF. The CDR3 DNA is TGTGCCAGTAGTATTCCAGAGAACACCGGGGAGCTGTTTTTT.

This clone was seen a single time. The rearrangement joins TRBV4-1 to TRBJ1-6; D perhaps matches TRBD1 (5 bases). Trimming took off 0 bases at V and 7 bases at J, with 13 bases between the two ends. Germline assignment: CDR1 MGHRA and CDR2 YSYEKL. The CDR3 has 16 amino acids. The CDR3 loop reads CASSQDHRLPNSPLHF. Here the CDR3 DNA reads TGCGCCAGCAGCCAAGACCACAGGTTACCCAATTCACCCCTCCACTTT.

The rearrangement links TRBV7-2 to TRBJ2-3; D gene unclear. Trimming cost V 0 bases and J 6 bases, with 7 bases left between them. CDR3 length: 13 residues. Germline CDR1 SGHTA, CDR2 FQGNSA. The CDR3: CASSLALGDTQYF. The CDR3 nucleotides are TGTGCCAGCAGCTTAGCGCTGGGCGATACGCAGTATTTT.

Only one count was recorded for this clone. The J gene is TRBJ2-2, the V gene TRBV24-1, with 11 bases identical to TRBD2. In germline, CDR1 is KGHDR, CDR2 SFDVKD. The CDR3 runs 15 residues. After removal of 9 bases from V and 5 bases from J, the junction contained 7 bases not matched to a gene. This CDR3 reads CATGGTSGQTGELFF. The CDR3 DNA follows: TGTGCCACCGGGGGGACTAGCGGCCAAACCGGGGAGCTGTTTTTT.

This clone has a single count. The chain employs TRBV5-1 and TRBJ2-3; maybe TRBD1 (5 bases). The CDR3 length is 17 residues. V lost 0 bases to trimming and J lost 1 base, with 15 bases between them. Germline V gene lookup returns CDR1 SGHRS and CDR2 YFSETQ. Here the CDR3 DNA reads TGCGCCAGCAGCTTGGTTAGTGGGGCCGGCCGCACAGATACGCAGTATTTT. Protein sequence: CASSLVSGAGRTDTQYF.

The chain has TRBV16 and TRBJ1-4; the D is unclear. The CDR3 is 15 residues long. V shed 4 bases and J shed 0 bases, with 9 bases lying between them. Looked up from germline, CDR1 is KGHSY and CDR2 is FQNENV. The CDR3 DNA reads TGTGCCAGCAGCCGAACTCAAGCAACTAATGAAAAACTGTTTTTT. As protein: CASSRTQATNEKLFF.

The CDR3 loop reads CAWSVRGPRVNYGYTF. CDR3 nucleotides: TGTGCCTGGAGTGTAAGGGGGCCCAGGGTGAACTATGGCTACACCTTC. This rearrangement joins TRBV30 to TRBJ1-2; 7 nucleotides align to TRBD1. The CDR3 runs 16 residues. The trim removed 0 bases at V and 2 bases at J, leaving 9 bases unmatched. In germline, CDR1 is GTSNPN, CDR2 SVGIG (reference sequence).

This chain joins TRBV7-9 and TRBJ2-3; the D gene is possibly TRBD1 (5 bases). The CDR3 totals 14 residues. Germline CDR1 is SEHNR and CDR2 is FQNEAQ (reference sequence). V was clipped by 2 bases and J by 6 bases, with 12 bases between them. This chain's CDR3 is CASSLRQGTDTQYF. The DNA for the CDR3 is TGTGCCAGCAGCTTACGGCAGGGTACGGATACGCAGTATTTT.

This clone was seen just once. V and J are TRBV6-2 or TRBV6-3 and TRBJ2-7; 15 bases line up with TRBD2. CDR1 is MNHEY, CDR2 SVGEGT, per germline. CDR3 size: 15 residues. V shed 4 bases, J shed 6 bases, and the junction held 4 bases outside the gene matches. CDR3 DNA: TGTGCCAGCAGTTCGCTGGGACTAGCGGGAGGCGAGCAGTACTTC. Its protein product is CASSSLGLAGGEQYF.

As DNA, the CDR3 is TGTGCCAGCAGTGCCACAACAGGGTTGAAAGCTTTCTTT. This sequence encodes CASSATTGLKAFF. This sequence joins TRBV25-1 and TRBJ1-1; D is perhaps TRBD1 (6 bases). CDR3 length: 13 residues. CDR1 is MGHDK, CDR2 SYGVNS, per germline. V lost 4 bases and J lost 9, with 15 bases in between.

This clone was seen just once. The chain links TRBV7-6 to TRBJ2-7; D remains ambiguous. Trimming removed 2 bases from V and 0 bases from J, with 14 bases in between. This CDR3 has 16 residues. Germline loops: CDR1 SGHVS, CDR2 FNYEAQ. For the CDR3, the DNA is TGTGCCAGCAGCTTACCGGGTGGCTCCAGCTCCTACGAGCAGTACTTC. It codes for CASSLPGGSSSYEQYF.

This chain uses TRBV6-1 with TRBJ1-1; D perhaps matches TRBD1 (6 bases). Germline assignment: CDR1 MNHNS and CDR2 SASEGT. With 4 bases removed from V and 1 base from J, the gap between germline ends came to 16 bases. CDR3 length: 16 residues. The CDR3 region has the DNA TGTGCCAGCAGTGCCTACAGGGTCTCGAGGAACACTGAAGCTTTCTTT. It codes for CASSAYRVSRNTEAFF.

Here the CDR3 reads CASRPGLAGIEQYF. CDR3 coding DNA: TGTGCCAGCAGGCCCGGACTAGCGGGAATCGAGCAGTACTTC. The V call is TRBV6-5, the J call TRBJ2-7, with 12 bases that match TRBD2. The CDR3 sequence is 14 residues long. Trimming took 6 bases from V and 6 from J; bases not matched to a gene: 6. Germline V gene sequence: CDR1 MNHEY, CDR2 SVGAGI.

V gene TRBV9 combines with J gene TRBJ1-2; D is uncertain. In germline, CDR1 is SGDLS, CDR2 YYNGEE. The ends were cut back, 0 bases at V and 7 bases at J, with 13 bases in the middle. This CDR3 is built from 14 residues. CDR3 in amino acids: CASSVGVEGRGYTF. The CDR3 nucleotides are TGTGCCAGCAGCGTAGGGGTAGAGGGTCGTGGCTACACCTTC.

J is TRBJ1-2 and V is TRBV5-1; D unresolved. This CDR3 is built from 15 residues. Germline CDR1 is SGHRS and CDR2 is YFSETQ. V gave up 0 bases and J gave up 0 bases, with 9 bases separating them. In DNA form, the CDR3 reads TGCGCCAGCAGCTTGGACGCGGGAACTAACTATGGCTACACCTTC. The encoded protein is CASSLDAGTNYGYTF.

V is TRBV14 and J is TRBJ2-1; a weak D match, TRBD1 (5 bases). This CDR3 is 13 amino acids long. V was pared by 4 bases and J by 5 bases, with 9 bases between. Germline CDR1 SGHDN, CDR2 FVKESK. The CDR3 protein is CASSLTEDNEQFF. CDR3 coding DNA: TGTGCCAGCAGCCTGACAGAGGACAATGAGCAGTTCTTC.

J is TRBJ1-4 and V is TRBV19; no firm D call. V was shortened by 3 bases and J by 4 bases, with 9 bases between the two germline ends. The CDR3 spans 14 residues. The germline gives CDR1 LNHDA, CDR2 SQIVND (reference sequence). CDR3 coding DNA: TGTGCCAGTAGTATCCGGGGAGGTAATGAAAAACTGTTTTTT. This translates into CASSIRGGNEKLFF.

This clone came up once. This sequence joins TRBV24-1 and TRBJ1-5; D is ambiguous. CDR1 is KGHDR and CDR2 is SFDVKD in the germline V gene. Trimming cost V 5 bases and J 7 bases, with 23 bases left between them. CDR3 length: 17 amino acids. CDR3 in DNA: TGTGCCACCAGTGGTGGGAGTCGAAATTCTGGCCGACAGCCCCAGCATTTT. It codes for CATSGGSRNSGRQPQHF.

This clone occurred a few times. The V gene is TRBV3-1 (or the pseudogene TRBV3-2), the J gene TRBJ1-5, with a tentative D call TRBD1 (5 bases). CDR1 LGHDT and CDR2 YNNKEL come from the germline V gene (reference sequence). The length of the CDR3 is 18 residues. Trimming removed 0 bases at V and 3 bases at J, with 18 bases between. The CDR3 reads CASSQEKTANRYNQPQHF. The CDR3 DNA sequence: TGTGCCAGCAGCCAAGAGAAGACCGCCAACAGGTACAATCAGCCCCAGCATTTT.

The chain has TRBV2 and TRBJ2-7; D not certain. The CDR3 length is 11 residues. CDR1 and CDR2 (germline): SNHLY, FYNNEI. V lost 1 base, J lost 12 bases, and 10 bases lay in between. The CDR3 reads CASSEGFMWYF. CDR3 coding DNA: TGTGCCAGCAGTGAAGGTTTCATGTGGTACTTC.